This T cell receptor (beta chain) came from a study of blood T cell repertoires in COVID-19. Study details: Samples came from the United States, Italy and Spain, spanning acute and convalescent COVID-19. The analysed material was cDNA or gDNA that came from T cells, B-cell-depleted T cells, or PBMCs.

In the original analysis: Reference gene primer amplification gave nucleated cell count estimates. Repertoires were generated with immunoSEQ multiplex PCR, while TCRdb's copy carries only in-frame clones and drops some. The V and J calls and clone size were taken over from that table, and D and trimming were inferred from the DNA. The sample lists fewer than 150,000 clones, roughly 80% occurring once. The CDR3 loop spans 14 amino acids. Per germline, CDR1 LNHNV and CDR2 YYDKDF (reference sequence). The germline V and J ends were trimmed by 5 bases and 5 bases, with 16 bases remaining between them. The chain links TRBV15 to TRBJ2-7, with D possibly TRBD1 on 6 matching bases. Material for sequencing was peripheral blood. The clonotype comes from a woman aged 45-65 years with acute or convalescent COVID-19. The CDR3 loop reads CATSHRDKRNEQYF. CDR3 nucleotides: TGTGCCACCAGCCATCGGGACAAGAGAAACGAGCAGTACTTC.